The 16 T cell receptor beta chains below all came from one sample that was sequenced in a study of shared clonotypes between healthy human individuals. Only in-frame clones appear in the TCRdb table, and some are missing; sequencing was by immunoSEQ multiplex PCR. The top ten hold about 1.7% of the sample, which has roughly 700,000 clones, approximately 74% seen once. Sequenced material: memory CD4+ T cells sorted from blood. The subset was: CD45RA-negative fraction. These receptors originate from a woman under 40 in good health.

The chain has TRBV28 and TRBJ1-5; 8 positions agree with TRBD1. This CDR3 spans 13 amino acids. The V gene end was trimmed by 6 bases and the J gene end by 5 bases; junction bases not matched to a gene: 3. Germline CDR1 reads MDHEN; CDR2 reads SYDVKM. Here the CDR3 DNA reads TGTGCCAGCAGGGACAGGGAATATCAGCCCCAGCATTTT. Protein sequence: CASRDREYQPQHF. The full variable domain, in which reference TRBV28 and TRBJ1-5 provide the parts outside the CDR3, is DVKVTQSSRYLVKRTGEKVFLECVQDMDHENMFWYRQDPGLGLRLIYFSYDVKMKEKGDIPEGYSVSREKKERFSLILESASTNQTSMYLCASRDREYQPQHFGDGTRLSIL.

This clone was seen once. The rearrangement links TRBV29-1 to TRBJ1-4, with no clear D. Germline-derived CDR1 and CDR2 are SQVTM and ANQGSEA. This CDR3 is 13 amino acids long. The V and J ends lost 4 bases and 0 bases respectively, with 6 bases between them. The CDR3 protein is CSVVDSTNEKLFF. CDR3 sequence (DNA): TGCAGCGTTGTGGATTCAACTAATGAAAAACTGTTTTTT.

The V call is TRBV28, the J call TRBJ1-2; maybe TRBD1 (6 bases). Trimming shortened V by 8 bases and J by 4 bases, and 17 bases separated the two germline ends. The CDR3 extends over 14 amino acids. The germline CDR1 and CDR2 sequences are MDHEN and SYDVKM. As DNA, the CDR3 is TGTGCCAGCTACCCCTTGAGGGGGGTCTATGGCTACACCTTC. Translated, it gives CASYPLRGVYGYTF.

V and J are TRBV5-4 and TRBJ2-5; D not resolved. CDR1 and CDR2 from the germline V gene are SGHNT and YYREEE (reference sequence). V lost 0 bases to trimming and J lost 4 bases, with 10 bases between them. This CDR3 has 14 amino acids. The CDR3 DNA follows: TGTGCCAGCAGCTTGGAAGGGCCCGTAGAGACCCAGTACTTC. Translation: CASSLEGPVETQYF.

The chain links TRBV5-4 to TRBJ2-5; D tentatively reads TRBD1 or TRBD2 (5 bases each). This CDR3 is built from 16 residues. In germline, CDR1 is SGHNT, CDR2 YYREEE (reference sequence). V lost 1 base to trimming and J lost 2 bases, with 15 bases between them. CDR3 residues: CASSLTGRIQQETQYF. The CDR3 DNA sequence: TGTGCCAGCAGCTTGACGGGACGTATACAACAAGAGACCCAGTACTTC.

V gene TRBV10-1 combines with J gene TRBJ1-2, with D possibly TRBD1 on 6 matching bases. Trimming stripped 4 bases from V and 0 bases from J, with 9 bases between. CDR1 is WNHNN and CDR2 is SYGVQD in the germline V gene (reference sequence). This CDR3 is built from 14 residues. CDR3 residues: CASSAGTTNYGYTF. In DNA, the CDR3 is TGCGCCAGCAGTGCAGGGACAACTAACTATGGCTACACCTTC.

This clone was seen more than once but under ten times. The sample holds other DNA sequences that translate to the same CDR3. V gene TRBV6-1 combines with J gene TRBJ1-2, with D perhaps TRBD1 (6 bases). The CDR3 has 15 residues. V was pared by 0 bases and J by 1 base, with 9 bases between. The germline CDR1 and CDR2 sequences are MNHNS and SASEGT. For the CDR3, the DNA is TGTGCCAGCAGTGAAGCGCCACAGGGTAACTATGGCTACACCTTC. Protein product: CASSEAPQGNYGYTF.

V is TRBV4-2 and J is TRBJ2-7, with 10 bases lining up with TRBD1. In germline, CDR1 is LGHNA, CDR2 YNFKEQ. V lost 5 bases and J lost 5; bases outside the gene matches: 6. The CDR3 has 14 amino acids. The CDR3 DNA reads TGTGCCAGCAGCTTCAGACAGGGGGCCCACGAGCAGTACTTC. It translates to CASSFRQGAHEQYF.

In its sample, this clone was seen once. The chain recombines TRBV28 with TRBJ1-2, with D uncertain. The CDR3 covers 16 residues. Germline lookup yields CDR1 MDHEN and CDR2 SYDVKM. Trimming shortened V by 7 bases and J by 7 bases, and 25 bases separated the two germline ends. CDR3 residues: CASTENGARGRGGYTF. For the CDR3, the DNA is TGTGCCAGCACCGAGAATGGCGCGCGCGGTCGGGGTGGCTACACCTTC.

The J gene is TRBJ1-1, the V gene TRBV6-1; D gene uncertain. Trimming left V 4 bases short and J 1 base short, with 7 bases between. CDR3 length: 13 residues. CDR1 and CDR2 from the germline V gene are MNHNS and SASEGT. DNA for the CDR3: TGTGCCAGCAGTGTCCGATGGAACACTGAAGCTTTCTTT. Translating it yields CASSVRWNTEAFF.

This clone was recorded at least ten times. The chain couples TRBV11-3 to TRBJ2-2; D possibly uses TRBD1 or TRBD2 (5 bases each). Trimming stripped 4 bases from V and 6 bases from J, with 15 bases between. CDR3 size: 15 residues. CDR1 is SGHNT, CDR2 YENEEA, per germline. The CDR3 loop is CASSSGTHGAGELFF. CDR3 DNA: TGTGCCAGCAGCTCCGGGACCCATGGCGCCGGGGAGCTGTTTTTT.

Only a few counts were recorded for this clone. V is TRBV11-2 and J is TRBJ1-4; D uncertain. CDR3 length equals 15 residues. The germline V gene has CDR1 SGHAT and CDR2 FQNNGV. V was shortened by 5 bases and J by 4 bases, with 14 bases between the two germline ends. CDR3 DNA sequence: TGTGCCAGCAGCCGTAGGACGGCCGATAATGAAAAACTGTTTTTT. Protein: CASSRRTADNEKLFF.

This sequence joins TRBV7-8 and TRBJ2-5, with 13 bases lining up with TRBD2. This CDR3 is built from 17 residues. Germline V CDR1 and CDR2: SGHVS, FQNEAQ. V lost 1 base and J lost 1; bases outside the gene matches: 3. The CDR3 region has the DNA TGTGCCAGCAGCTTAGGACTAGCGGGAGGCCTCCAAGAGACCCAGTACTTC. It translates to CASSLGLAGGLQETQYF.

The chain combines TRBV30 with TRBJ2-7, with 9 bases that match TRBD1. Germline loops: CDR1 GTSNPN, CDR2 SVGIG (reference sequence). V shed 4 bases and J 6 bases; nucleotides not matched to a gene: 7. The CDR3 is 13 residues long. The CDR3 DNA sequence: TGTGCCTGGACTAACAGGGGGCGCATCGAGCAGTACTTC. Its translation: CAWTNRGRIEQYF.

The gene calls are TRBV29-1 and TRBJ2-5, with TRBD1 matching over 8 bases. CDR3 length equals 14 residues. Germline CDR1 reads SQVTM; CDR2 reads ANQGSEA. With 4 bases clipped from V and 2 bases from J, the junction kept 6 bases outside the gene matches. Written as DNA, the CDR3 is TGCAGCGTTGGGGACAGGCAGGTTCAAGAGACCCAGTACTTC. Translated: CSVGDRQVQETQYF.

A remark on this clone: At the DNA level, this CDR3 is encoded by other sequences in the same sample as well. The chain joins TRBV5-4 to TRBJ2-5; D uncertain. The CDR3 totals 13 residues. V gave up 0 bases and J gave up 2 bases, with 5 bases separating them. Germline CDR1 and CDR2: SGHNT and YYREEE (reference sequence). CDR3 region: CASSLESQETQYF. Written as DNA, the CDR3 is TGTGCCAGCAGCTTGGAATCACAAGAGACCCAGTACTTC.